This T cell receptor (beta chain) appears in the sequencing data of a study of T-cell reconstitution after alpha-beta-depleted transplantation in children. The study, taken as a whole, reports: When one year had passed after transplant, most T-cell counts and diversity came from newly produced T cells. In patients about two months after transplant, alpha-beta T cells reportedly arose from several hundred expanded graft clones.

Regarding this clonotype: Its target is unknown.

Preparation of the TCRbeta library involved a method that used unique molecular identifiers. TCRdb itself ran the PCR reads through MiXCR, one entry per CDR3 protein. Among some 130,000 distinct CDR3 sequences listed, 9.7% were seen once. Germline CDR1 SGHTA, CDR2 FQGNSA. Trimming took 5 bases from V and 9 from J; bases not matched to a gene: 13. The CDR3 length is 15 residues. This clonotype originated in a girl under three years old who had a stem cell transplant for combined immunodeficiency, so the T cells may come from the graft donor. The sequencing here drew on PBMCs, mostly from graft donor cells, taken 180 days after TCRalphabeta/CD19-depleted stem cell transplant. The chain combines TRBV7-2 with TRBJ2-1; 7 nucleotides line up with TRBD2. CDR3 region: CASSPGLETWAEQFF. DNA of the CDR3: TGTGCCAGCAGCCCCGGACTAGAAACTTGGGCTGAGCAGTTCTTC.